This T cell receptor (beta chain) was identified during a study of beta chain features in type 1 diabetes. Study information: The number of sorted cells examined across all samples was around 99 million.

Purity (above 95%) was reached by all sorted populations. There are a few counts of this clone. Reverse transcription of all isolated RNA meant that expressed TCRB transcripts were sequenced. The table came from immunoSEQ multiplex PCR; TCRdb's copy has only in-frame clones and leaves some out. The sample has almost 350,000 clones, less than 9.5% seen once. With 1 base removed from V and 7 bases from J, the gap between germline ends came to 11 bases. The CDR3 has 14 residues. CDR1 LGHNA and CDR2 YNFKEQ come from the germline V gene. The chain uses TRBV4-2 and TRBJ2-1; D remains unclear. This TCR came from a woman under 30 in good health. Sample: central memory CD4+ T cells from blood. The DNA for the CDR3 is TGTGCCAGCAGCCAAGTTTCGTGGACGAATGAGCAGTTCTTC. This gives the protein CASSQVSWTNEQFF.